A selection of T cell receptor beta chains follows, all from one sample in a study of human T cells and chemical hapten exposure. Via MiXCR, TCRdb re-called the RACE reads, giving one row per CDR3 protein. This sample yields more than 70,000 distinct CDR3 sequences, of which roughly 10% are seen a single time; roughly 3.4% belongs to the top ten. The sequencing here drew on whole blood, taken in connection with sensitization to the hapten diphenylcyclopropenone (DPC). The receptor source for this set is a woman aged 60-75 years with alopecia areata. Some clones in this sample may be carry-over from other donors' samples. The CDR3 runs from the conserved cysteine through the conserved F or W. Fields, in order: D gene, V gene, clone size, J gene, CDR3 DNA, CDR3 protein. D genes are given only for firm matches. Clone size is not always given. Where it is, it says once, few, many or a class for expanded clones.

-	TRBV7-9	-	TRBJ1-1	TGTGCCAGCAGCTTCGACAGGCGGAACACTGAAGCTTTCTTT	CASSFDRRNTEAFF
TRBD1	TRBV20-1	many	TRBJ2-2	TGCAGTGCTCAGACCGGGACAGTGAACACCGGGGAGCTGTTTTTT	CSAQTGTVNTGELFF
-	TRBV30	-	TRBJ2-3	TGTGCCTGGAGCCCGATGGATACGCAGTATTTT	CAWSPMDTQYF
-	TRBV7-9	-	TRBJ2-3	TGTGCCAGCAGCTCATCGTATACGCAGTATTTT	CASSSSYTQYF
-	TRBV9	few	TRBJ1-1	TGTGCCAGCAGTCACGGGGGCACTGAAGCTTTCTTT	CASSHGGTEAFF
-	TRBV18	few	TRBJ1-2	TGTGCCAGCTCACCACTGGACGTCCCGGGCTACACCTTC	CASSPLDVPGYTF
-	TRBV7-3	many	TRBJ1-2	TGTGCCAGCAGCCCAACCCCGGCGGCAGCTAACTATGGCTACACCTTC	CASSPTPAAANYGYTF
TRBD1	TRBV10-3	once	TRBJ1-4	TGTGCCATCCGGGACAGGGAAAGTGAAAAACTGTTTTTT	CAIRDRESEKLFF
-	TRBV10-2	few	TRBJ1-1	TGCGCCAGCGGGACGGGGAACACTGAAGCTTTCTTT	CASGTGNTEAFF
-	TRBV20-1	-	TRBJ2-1	TGCAGTGCCCAACTGAACTTCTACAATGAGCAGTTCTTC	CSAQLNFYNEQFF
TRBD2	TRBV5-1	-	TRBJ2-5	TGCGCCAGCAGCCGCGGACTAGCGGGGGGTCAAGAGACCCAGTACTTC	CASSRGLAGGQETQYF
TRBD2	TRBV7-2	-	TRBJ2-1	TGTGCCAGCAGCTCAAAACCCCCCGGCAGCGGGAGGAACAATGAGCAGTTCTTC	CASSSKPPGSGRNNEQFF
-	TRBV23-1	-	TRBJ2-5	TGCGCCAGCAGTCAATCGGGTGGGAAAGAGACCCAGTACTTC	CASSQSGGKETQYF
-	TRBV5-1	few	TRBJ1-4	TGCGCCAGCAGCTTGGGAGGGACACCTCCACGCGGTAATGAAAAACTGTTTTTT	CASSLGGTPPRGNEKLFF
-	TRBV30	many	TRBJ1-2	TGTGCCTGGAGTAGGGACCAGTTGGATGGCTACACCTTC	CAWSRDQLDGYTF
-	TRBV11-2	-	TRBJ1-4	TGTGCCAGCAGCTTAGGCGTCGGAGATAATGAAAAACTGTTTTTT	CASSLGVGDNEKLFF